A single sample is the source of the 21 T cell receptor beta chains below, sequenced in a study of post-analysis software for immune sequencing data. Study-wide points: TRBV segments more frequent in patients than in controls numbered roughly five and included TRBV5-6, TRBV5-1 and TRBV20-1.

No antigen has been identified for these receptors. Unique-molecular-identifier-tagged TCR beta cDNA libraries were used. TCRdb processed the PCR reads anew with MiXCR; each CDR3 protein has one entry. The sample has hundreds of thousands of distinct CDR3 sequences, less than 35% seen once. Sample: blood. The receptors here all came from a girl between 5 and 17 years old with multiple sclerosis.

This clonotype was recorded a few times. The gene calls are TRBV4-2 and TRBJ1-2; D is possibly TRBD1 (5 bases). CDR1 LGHNA and CDR2 YNFKEQ come from the germline V gene. V lost 0 bases and J 3 bases, leaving 11 bases between the germline ends. This CDR3 has 15 residues. CDR3 residues: CASSQEARGDYGYTF. CDR3 nucleotide sequence: TGTGCCAGCAGCCAAGAGGCCCGGGGGGACTATGGCTACACCTTC.

CDR3: CASKRMNTEAFF. The CDR3 DNA sequence: TGTGCCAGCAAGAGGATGAACACTGAAGCTTTCTTT. The V gene is TRBV6-2 or TRBV6-3, the J gene TRBJ1-1, with D unclear. Germline lookup yields CDR1 MNHEY and CDR2 SVGEGT. The CDR3 consists of 12 residues. The germline V and J ends were trimmed by 7 bases and 0 bases, with 6 bases remaining between them.

V gene TRBV10-2 combines with J gene TRBJ2-7, with D possibly matching TRBD1 (5 bases). This CDR3 comprises 15 residues. V lost 3 bases and J lost 2, with 14 bases in between. Germline V gene sequence: CDR1 WSHSY, CDR2 SAAADI. CDR3 in amino acids: CASSDTGLGTYEQYF. CDR3 bases: TGCGCCAGCAGTGACACAGGATTAGGGACCTACGAGCAGTACTTC.

The chain carries TRBV27 and TRBJ2-1, with 8 bases matching TRBD1. CDR1 and CDR2 from the germline V gene are MNHEY and SMNVEV (reference sequence). Germline trimming cut 11 bases from V and 6 bases from J; bases unmatched to any gene: 6. The CDR3 has 12 residues. CDR3 sequence (DNA): TGTGCCTCACGACAGGGGCTCAATGAGCAGTTCTTC. Its translation is CASRQGLNEQFF.

V and J are TRBV5-1 and TRBJ2-3; D unresolved. V lost 3 bases to trimming and J lost 5 bases, with 7 bases between them. CDR1 and CDR2 from the germline V gene are SGHRS and YFSETQ. This CDR3 is built from 12 residues. The CDR3: CASSSDLDTQYF. The CDR3 coding sequence is TGCGCCAGCAGCTCTGACTTAGATACGCAGTATTTT.

The genes are TRBV20-1 and TRBJ2-1, with D possibly matching TRBD2 (5 bases). Per the germline V gene, CDR1 is DFQATT and CDR2 is SNEGSKA (reference sequence). V dropped 6 bases and J dropped 9 bases, with 15 bases sitting between them. This CDR3 is 12 amino acids long. The CDR3 DNA sequence: TGCAGTGCCCTTAGGACCCGGGGTGAGCAGTTCTTC. Translating it yields CSALRTRGEQFF.

The V and J genes are TRBV4-1 and TRBJ1-5, with TRBD1 identical over 9 bases. Looked up from germline, CDR1 is MGHRA and CDR2 is YSYEKL. J lost 5 bases, V lost 1 base, and 3 bases had no gene match. The CDR3 extends over 15 amino acids. CDR3 nucleotide sequence: TGCGCCAGCAGCCAAGTCAGGACAGGGGATCAGCCCCAGCATTTT. Amino acid sequence: CASSQVRTGDQPQHF.

V and J are TRBV5-6 and TRBJ2-1, with TRBD2 matching 10 bases. With 4 bases clipped from V and 7 bases from J, the junction kept 23 bases outside the gene matches. CDR3 length: 20 amino acids. Per germline, CDR1 SGHDT and CDR2 YYEEEE. The CDR3, as DNA: TGTGCCAGCAGCCAAATAACCACACTCGGGCTAGCGGGGGTTGGGAATGAGCAGTTCTTC. This encodes CASSQITTLGLAGVGNEQFF.

This clonotype occurred a few times. V usage is TRBV6-4 and J usage is TRBJ1-2; 10 nucleotides line up with TRBD1. This CDR3 has 16 amino acids. Trimming at V came to 6 bases and at J to 7 bases, leaving 14 bases not matched to a gene. From germline, CDR1 is MRHNA and CDR2 SNTAGT. Here the CDR3 reads CASRDTDRGWSSGYTF. Here the CDR3 DNA reads TGTGCCAGCAGAGATACGGACAGGGGGTGGTCCAGTGGCTACACCTTC.

In this sample, this clonotype turned up a few times. The chain couples TRBV9 to TRBJ1-4, with D unclear. The length of the CDR3 is 15 residues. V lost 2 bases, J lost 5 bases, and 13 bases lay in between. Germline V gives CDR1 SGDLS, CDR2 YYNGEE. Written as DNA, the CDR3 is TGTGCCAGCAGCGTTTTGGGCTCGTCAAATGAAAAACTGTTTTTT. Translation: CASSVLGSSNEKLFF. The entire variable domain, with the rest obtained from reference TRBV9 and TRBJ1-4, is as follows: DSGVTQTPKHLITATGQRVTLRCSPRSGDLSVYWYQQSLDQGLQFLIQYYNGEERAKGNILERFSAQQFPDLHSELNLSSLELGDSALYFCASSVLGSSNEKLFFGSGTQLSVL.

The rearrangement joins TRBV20-1 to TRBJ1-6; TRBD1 matches at 7 bases. CDR3 length equals 17 residues. Germline assignment: CDR1 DFQATT and CDR2 SNEGSKA (reference sequence). The J segment lost 4 bases and the V segment lost 6 bases, leaving 15 bases of the junction unmatched. CDR3 sequence reads: CSAPKVEGAAYNSPLHF. The CDR3 DNA reads as TGCAGTGCGCCCAAGGTCGAGGGGGCGGCTTATAATTCACCCCTCCACTTT.

The rearrangement joins TRBV7-9 to TRBJ1-1; D gene unclear. Trimming removed 5 bases at V and 10 bases at J, with 11 bases between. The CDR3 consists of 11 residues. Per the germline V gene, CDR1 is SEHNR and CDR2 is FQNEAQ (reference sequence). Written as DNA, the CDR3 is TGTGCCAGCAGCGAGACACAGTTAGCTTTCTTT. Protein product: CASSETQLAFF.

This clonotype was detected a few times. Compared with germline, one end of the junction differs, possibly owing to a read error. This sequence joins TRBV28 and TRBJ2-7; D unclear. Germline values: CDR1 MDHEN, CDR2 SYDVKM. There are 13 residues in the CDR3. The CDR3 nucleotides read TGTGCCGGCAGTTTATCCAGGACCTACGAGCAGTACTTC. The encoded protein is CAGSLSRTYEQYF.

Ten or more counts support this clonotype. The V call is TRBV12-3 or TRBV12-4, the J call TRBJ2-5; TRBD1 matches 8 bases. The CDR3 runs 14 residues. V was pared by 3 bases and J by 5 bases, with 5 bases of the junction left unmatched. This CDR3 is CASSFRTGTETQYF. The CDR3, as DNA: TGTGCCAGCAGTTTCAGGACAGGGACGGAGACCCAGTACTTC.

In its sample, this clonotype was seen many times. The chain recombines TRBV10-2 with TRBJ2-1; perhaps TRBD2 as D (5 bases). This CDR3 spans 12 amino acids. V lost 6 bases to trimming and J lost 4 bases, with 7 bases between them. Germline V lookup: CDR1 WSHSY, CDR2 SAAADI. For the CDR3, the DNA is TGCGCCAGCAGACGAGGGTACAATGAGCAGTTCTTC. Translated, it gives CASRRGYNEQFF.

The chain joins TRBV11-2 to TRBJ2-6; no clear D. From germline, CDR1 is SGHAT and CDR2 FQNNGV. V lost 0 bases and J 0 bases, leaving 6 bases between the germline ends. This CDR3 comprises 16 residues. For the CDR3, the DNA is TGTGCCAGCAGCTTAGATCTGGACTCTGGGGCCAACGTCCTGACTTTC. As protein: CASSLDLDSGANVLTF.

The chain couples TRBV4-1 to TRBJ2-1; no definite D call. Trimming stripped 3 bases from V and 5 bases from J, with 17 bases between. This CDR3 region has 16 residues. Looked up from germline, CDR1 is MGHRA and CDR2 is YSYEKL. The CDR3 nucleotides read TGCGCCAGCAGCCAGTTCGTGGCGGACCCGGACAATGAGCAGTTCTTC. This gives the protein CASSQFVADPDNEQFF.

This chain links TRBV6-6 with TRBJ2-1; D uncertain. The CDR3 totals 13 residues. Germline CDR1 MNHNY, CDR2 SVGAGI (reference sequence). The V end was cut by 3 bases, the J end by 5 bases, with 8 bases between. CDR3 DNA: TGTGCCAGCAGTTATCCGGTACACAATGAGCAGTTCTTC. Translating it yields CASSYPVHNEQFF.

The V and J genes are TRBV5-5 and TRBJ2-5; the D gene is possibly TRBD2 (6 bases). V was clipped by 5 bases and J by 0 bases, with 17 bases between them. CDR1 is SGHKS, CDR2 YYEKEE, per germline (reference sequence). CDR3 length: 16 residues. In DNA, the CDR3 is TGTGCCAGCAGTCCGGGGCGGGAAACGTACCAAGAGACCCAGTACTTC. The encoded protein is CASSPGRETYQETQYF.

Concerning this clonotype itself: This sequence may be a read error, since a much larger clone differs from it by one base. This chain joins TRBV11-2 and TRBJ2-7, with D hard to call. V lost 0 bases and J lost 2, with 11 bases in between. From germline, CDR1 is SGHAT and CDR2 FQNNGV. This CDR3 has 15 amino acids. CDR3 amino acids: CASSLDSRSPYEQYF. The CDR3 DNA sequence: TGTGCCAGCAGCTTAGATTCCAGGTCACCCTACGAGCAGTACTTC.

The chain joins TRBV12-3 or TRBV12-4 to TRBJ2-1; 8 bases are shared with TRBD2. The V and J ends lost 3 bases and 7 bases, in that order; junction bases with no gene match: 5. CDR3 length equals 14 residues. The chain's CDR3 is CASSLGTRDNEQFF. The CDR3 DNA sequence: TGTGCCAGCAGTTTGGGGACTAGAGATAATGAGCAGTTCTTC.